The TCR beta chain under discussion was sequenced for a study of cytomegalovirus exposure and HLA in healthy donors (dated by TCRdb to the late 2010s). About the investigation overall: An earlier analysis of more than 550 of the donors reported around 280 Gb of sequence data and 100 million to 120 million unique TCR beta sequences obtained from 180 million or so T cells. An early release that covered approximately 600 HLA-typed donors contained approximately 300 gigabases of sequencing data and 85 million to 100 million unique TCR sequences. Of the roughly 410 genotyped donors, 65% to 90% were placed in the genetic ancestry cluster associated with self-reported Caucasian donors. The study aimed to test whether cataloging public T cell receptors could reveal signatures of past pathogen exposure. The study profiled the T cell repertoires of 500 to 800 subjects by immunosequencing and related them to cytomegalovirus serostatus. Besides the first cohort of 500 to 700 subjects, a separate validation cohort made up of over a hundred different subjects was used. The study combined high-throughput TCR immunosequencing, statistical association of individual TCRs with disease status, and machine learning to predict cytomegalovirus infection status. To study patterns of TCR occurrence, a later analysis re-analyzed previously published TCR beta repertoires from under 750 donors and added high-resolution HLA genotyping. The later analysis used no new phenotypic data to find candidate immune exposures, relying instead on TCR beta sequences and their occurrence across donors. An earlier analysis of 587 of the donors used high-throughput TCR beta sequencing to judge whether each TCR beta V gene segment behaved as functional or pseudogenic. Donor age, sex, ethnicity and CMV serostatus were compiled alongside the repertoire data. A later genetic analysis used genome-wide SNP genotypes for about 65% of the 666 donors, treating that subset as a discovery cohort. All discovery cohort repertoires had been generated on a single sequencing platform. HLA typing covered class I and class II loci at four-digit resolution. Typing coverage differed by locus: A, B, C, DRB1 and DQB1 were typed in roughly 620-630 donors, DQA1 in roughly 500, DPA1 in around 610, and DPB1 in 472. Because of strong linkage in the cohort, roughly five DR-DQ haplotypes were treated as single units for association and clustering. Across about 370 genotyped donors of the cohort, an average of approximately 200,000 unique TCR beta nucleotide sequences per donor were sequenced, and roughly a sixth of those sequences were non-productive.

The cohort consisted of some 730 healthy bone marrow donors. Cohort members were all nominally healthy when sampled, although unrecorded immune exposures were likely present. The donor tested CMV seronegative and was one of the 352 seronegative cohort members. Each donor provided a peripheral blood sample, and peripheral blood mononuclear cells were used for TCR beta sequencing. Genomic DNA extraction from the blood cell samples was performed with the Qiagen DNeasy Blood Extraction Kit. Results and caveats for the whole study, not just this receptor: Cytomegalovirus status was reported to be diagnosed by the classifier with high specificity and sensitivity in both the original and validation cohorts. The 87-base-pair reads could not distinguish some IMGT-functional V segments, including TRBV6-2 and TRBV6-3, so those segments were excluded. Because counts were too low, about 18 rarely observed V segments, including chromosome 9 orphons, were excluded from the earlier analysis of 587 of the donors. Because some donors lacked HLA typing at each locus, the association tests relied only on the typed subset. At a false discovery rate of 0.05, a later analysis linked around 15,000 TCR beta sequences to specific HLA alleles. A total of roughly 160 TCR beta chains were listed by the study as associated with cytomegalovirus. Sequencing depth was assumed to be roughly uniform across donors in the presence/absence analyses, though that assumption may not hold. In a later analysis, HLA-associated TCR beta chains were found to be more clonally expanded and to have lower generation probabilities than equally common non-associated chains. When HLA alleles, especially DR and DQ, strongly co-occurred, TCR associations were difficult to assign to individual alleles. The authors suggested that the approach could potentially be extended to other disease states and immunological phenotypes. A further reported finding was that TCR beta sequences accurately predicted the HLA-A and HLA-B alleles for most subjects in the first cohort. Only TCR beta chains were sequenced in this cohort, and the absence of alpha or paired-chain data limited detectable features. Broadly in line with IMGT annotations, most TCR beta V segments showed up in productive rearrangements about 87% or about 30% of the time in an earlier analysis of 587 of the donors. According to a later analysis, TCR association rates differed among HLA loci, with DRB1 alleles showing the most associated TCRs and HLA-C alleles showing the fewest. According to a later genetic analysis, donors in an Asian-associated ancestry cluster had fewer N-insertions in productive TCRs than the approximately 630-donor mean. According to a later analysis, most CMV-associated TCR beta chains appeared to be HLA-restricted, and the HLA associations seemed to be driven largely by CMV exposure. A later genetic analysis associated a missense DCLRE1C variant with V-gene and J-gene trimming of TCR beta chains, and an independent cohort replicated the association. A group of highly shared sequence variants was considered likely to be a technical artifact of the sequencing pipeline. Correlated functional status among segregating V segments might reflect linkage disequilibrium, but an unknown experimental factor could not be ruled out. CMV serostatus was the only immune exposure information available for the cohort. A later analysis reported that several top co-occurrence clusters appeared linked to parvovirus B19, influenza, CMV and Epstein-Barr virus. While some public TCRs were present in many individuals, most TCR sequences turned up only very rarely across donors. In vitro tests confirmed that three of the cytomegalovirus-associated TCR beta chains recognize cytomegalovirus antigens.

Libraries came from the immunoSEQ multiplex PCR assay. For the multiplex PCR, a mixture combining 60 forward primers for TCR Vbeta segments and 13 reverse primers for TCR Jbeta segments was used. A multiplex PCR assay on genomic DNA amplified the CDR3 region of rearranged TCR beta genes. On the Illumina HiSeq System, the amplified TCR beta libraries were sequenced as 87-base-pair reads. Under the source paper's analysis protocol: A later analysis counted about 82 million unique TCR beta chains across the 550 to 750 repertoires, and roughly 10 million of these chains were shared by at least two donors. To remove PCR and sequencing errors, raw reads were error-corrected and collapsed into unique sequences using a nearest-neighbor algorithm that merged closely related sequences. To assign V, D and J gene segments, CDR3 sequences were aligned to IMGT reference sequences. For a sequence to be retained, a match of at least six nucleotides to both a V gene segment and a J gene segment was required. Rearrangements were classified as productive when the CDR3 lacked stop codons and remained in frame with V and J, and all other rearrangements were classified as non-productive. Following IMGT convention, CDR3 was defined as the stretch from the second conserved V-encoded cysteine up to the conserved J-encoded phenylalanine. Sequences without an unambiguous match to a single V gene segment were excluded from the earlier analysis of 587 of the donors. In an earlier analysis of approximately 610 of the donors, V segments were called functional above 56.7% productive rearrangements and were called segregating when the between-donor standard deviation exceeded 5%. To diagnose cytomegalovirus status from the catalog of TCR beta chain sequences, a statistical classification framework was built. A later analysis assigned V and J genes by comparing TCR nucleotide sequences with IMGT/GENE-DB human TR gene sequences. A later analysis assigned CDR3 sequences and most-parsimonious VDJ recombination scenarios with the TCRdist pipeline. In a later analysis, each TCR beta chain was defined by its CDR3 amino acid sequence together with its V-gene family, and reads lacking a unique V-gene family were excluded. A later analysis removed 600 or so highly shared, low-generation-probability nucleotide sequences to deal with suspected cross-contamination and a sequencing artifact. A later analysis calculated a clonal expansion index for each public chain from normalized within-repertoire ranks of inferred template counts. A later analysis computed generation probabilities with a VDJ recombination model fitted to out-of-frame rearrangements, and checked the results against IGoR. In a later analysis, TCR-TCR, TCR-HLA and TCR-CMV co-occurrence was scored with hypergeometric tests, and a repertoire-size bias correction was applied to TCR pairs. False discovery rates were estimated in a later analysis by permuting HLA or CMV assignments 20 times. In a later analysis, co-occurring TCRs were grouped using DBSCAN, and TCRdist sequence similarity was added for clustering within HLA-allele-positive subsets. Co-occurrence clustering excluded repertoires with fewer than 30,000 or more than 120,000 public chains, plus five with anomalous nucleotide sharing. TCRdb mirrors the immuneACCESS table, restricted to in-frame sequences. Some clones are absent from its copies; in checked studies, under half trace to an unresolved V gene, and the reason for the others is unknown. That table furnishes V, J and clone size, whereas the DNA furnished D and trimming. This sample gives around 140,000 clones in total; more than 70% of them show up just once. In total, the top ten clones hold 0.94% of the sample.

Taken from the germline V gene (reference sequence), the CDR1 and CDR2 loops are MNHNY and SVGAGI. V loses 0 bases at its end and J loses 5 bases; junction bases beyond the gene matches: 2. There are 14 amino acids in the CDR3, from cysteine to phenylalanine inclusive. CDR3 DNA is the only sequence kept; it has 42 bases, read in frame from the first base. In the case of this clone: Its recognized antigen is unknown. No per-base quality is available; no much larger clone lies one base away.

This TCR was recovered from a woman aged 60-75 years in good health and CMV-seronegative. Sequenced input: PBMCs. The rearranged chain carries TRBV6-6 and TRBJ2-5; 8 bases in between match TRBD1. The nucleotide sequence is TGTGCCAGCAGTTACTCGCGGACAGGGGAGACCCAGTACTTC. This yields the protein CASSYSRTGETQYF.